The source of this TCR beta chain is a study of shared clonotypes between healthy human individuals. Study-level information: The cohort comprised a couple of women and a few men. Their ages spanned 18 to 49 years.

As to this clone: Its target is unknown.

Naive CD8 cells lacked CD45RO and underwent positive selection for CCR7, leaving out terminally differentiated effector memory CD45RA+ cells. There were only Caucasian adults among the donors, and all lived in Nashville, Tennessee. Study observations and caveats: A reduction in generation probabilities was seen for non-shared clonotypes relative to those shared by all four donors.

The V end lost 2 bases, the J end lost 6 bases, and 11 bases lay between the germline ends. CDR3 length: 14 amino acids. Germline V gives CDR1 SGHTA, CDR2 FQGNSA. At deep level, the assay was performed. Repertoires were generated with immunoSEQ multiplex PCR, while TCRdb's copy carries only in-frame clones and drops some. This table holds roughly 2,000,000 clones, over 85% found once. This TCR derives from a man between 18 and 29 years old in good health. Sequenced input: naive CD8+ T cells sorted from blood. The rearrangement links TRBV7-2 to TRBJ1-5; D gene ambiguous. CDR3 coding DNA: TGTGCCAGCAGCTTATACCTGGTGGGTCAGCCCCAGCATTTT. This encodes CASSLYLVGQPQHF.